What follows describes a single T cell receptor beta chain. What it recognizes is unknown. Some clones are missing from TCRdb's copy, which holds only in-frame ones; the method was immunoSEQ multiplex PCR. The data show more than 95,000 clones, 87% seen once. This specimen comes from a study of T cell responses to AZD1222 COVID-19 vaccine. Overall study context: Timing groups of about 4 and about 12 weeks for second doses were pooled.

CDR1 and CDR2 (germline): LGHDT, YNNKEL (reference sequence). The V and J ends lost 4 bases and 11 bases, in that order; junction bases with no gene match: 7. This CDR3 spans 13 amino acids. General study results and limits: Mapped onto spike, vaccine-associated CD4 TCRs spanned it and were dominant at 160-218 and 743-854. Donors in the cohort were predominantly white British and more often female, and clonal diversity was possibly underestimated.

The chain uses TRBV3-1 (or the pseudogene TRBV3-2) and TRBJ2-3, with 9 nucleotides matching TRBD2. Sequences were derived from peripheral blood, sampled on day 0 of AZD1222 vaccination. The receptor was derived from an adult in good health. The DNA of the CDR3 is TGTGCCAGCAGCCTGGCGGGGGGGGAGGGGCAGTATTTT. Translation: CASSLAGGEGQYF.